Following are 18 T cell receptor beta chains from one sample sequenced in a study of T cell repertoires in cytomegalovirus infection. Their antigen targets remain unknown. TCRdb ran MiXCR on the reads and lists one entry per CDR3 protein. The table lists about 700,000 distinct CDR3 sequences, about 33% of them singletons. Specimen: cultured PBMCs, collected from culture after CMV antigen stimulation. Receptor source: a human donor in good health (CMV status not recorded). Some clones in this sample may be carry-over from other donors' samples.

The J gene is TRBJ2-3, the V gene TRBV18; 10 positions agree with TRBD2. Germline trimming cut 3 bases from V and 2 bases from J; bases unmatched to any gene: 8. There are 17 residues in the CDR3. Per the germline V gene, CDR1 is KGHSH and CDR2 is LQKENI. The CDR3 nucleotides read TGTGCCAGCTCACCCGGTGCTAGCGGGGGAAACACAGATACGCAGTATTTT. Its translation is CASSPGASGGNTDTQYF.

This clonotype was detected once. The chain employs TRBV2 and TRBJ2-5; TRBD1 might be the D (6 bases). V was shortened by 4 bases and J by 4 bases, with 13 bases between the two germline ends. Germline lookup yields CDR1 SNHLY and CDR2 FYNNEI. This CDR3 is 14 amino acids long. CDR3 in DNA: TGTGCCAGCAGTGGAAGAACAGGGAGAGAGACCCAGTACTTC. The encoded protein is CASSGRTGRETQYF.

CDR3 sequence reads: CASSPGLGGATYNEQFF. DNA for the CDR3: TGTGCCAGCAGTCCAGGACTAGGGGGGGCTACCTACAATGAGCAGTTCTTC. The rearrangement joins TRBV7-6 to TRBJ2-1, with D perhaps matching TRBD2 (7 bases). Germline CDR1 reads SGHVS; CDR2 reads FNYEAQ. Trimming cost V 6 bases and J 2 bases, with 20 bases left between them. The CDR3 is made up of 17 amino acids.

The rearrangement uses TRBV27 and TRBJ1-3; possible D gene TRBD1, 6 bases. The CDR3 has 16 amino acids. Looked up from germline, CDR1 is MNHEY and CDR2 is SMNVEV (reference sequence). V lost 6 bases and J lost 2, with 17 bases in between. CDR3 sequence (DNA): TGTGCCAGCAGCGAAACTTACAGGGACCCTGGAAACACCATATATTTT. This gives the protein CASSETYRDPGNTIYF.

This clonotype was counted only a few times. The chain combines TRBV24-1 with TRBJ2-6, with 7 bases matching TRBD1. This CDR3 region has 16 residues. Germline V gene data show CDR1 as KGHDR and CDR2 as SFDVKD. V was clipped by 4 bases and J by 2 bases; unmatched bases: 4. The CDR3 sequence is CATSEPGQAGANVLTF. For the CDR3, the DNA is TGTGCCACCAGTGAACCAGGACAGGCTGGGGCCAACGTCCTGACTTTC.

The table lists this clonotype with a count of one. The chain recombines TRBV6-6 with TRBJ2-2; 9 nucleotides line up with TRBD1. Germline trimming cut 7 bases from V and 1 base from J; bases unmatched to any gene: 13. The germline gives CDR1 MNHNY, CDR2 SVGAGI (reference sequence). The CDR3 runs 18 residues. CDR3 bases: TGTGCCAGCACTGGGACAGGGTTACCTCCCTTGAACACCGGGGAGCTGTTTTTT. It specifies CASTGTGLPPLNTGELFF.

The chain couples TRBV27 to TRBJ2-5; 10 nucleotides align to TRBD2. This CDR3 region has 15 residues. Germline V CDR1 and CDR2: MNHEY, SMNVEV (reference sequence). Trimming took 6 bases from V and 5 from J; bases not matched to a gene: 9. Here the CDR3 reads CASREAGGNGETQYF. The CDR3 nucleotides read TGTGCCAGCAGGGAAGCGGGGGGGAACGGTGAGACCCAGTACTTC.

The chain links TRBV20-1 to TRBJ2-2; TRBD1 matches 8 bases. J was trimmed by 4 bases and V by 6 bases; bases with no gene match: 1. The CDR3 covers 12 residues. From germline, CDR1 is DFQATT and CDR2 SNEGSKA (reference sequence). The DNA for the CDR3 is TGCAGTGCAGACAGGGGCACCGGGGAGCTGTTTTTT. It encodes CSADRGTGELFF.

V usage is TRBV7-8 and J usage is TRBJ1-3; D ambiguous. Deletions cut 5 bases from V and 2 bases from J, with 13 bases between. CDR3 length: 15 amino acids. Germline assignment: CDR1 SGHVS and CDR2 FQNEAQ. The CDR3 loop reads CASSPPGWPGNTIYF. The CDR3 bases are TGTGCCAGCAGCCCCCCTGGGTGGCCTGGAAACACCATATATTTT.

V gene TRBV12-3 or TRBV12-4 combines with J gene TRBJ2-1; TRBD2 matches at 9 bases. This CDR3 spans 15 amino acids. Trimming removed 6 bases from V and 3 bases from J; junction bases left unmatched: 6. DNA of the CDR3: TGTGCCAGCAGCGAAGCGGGAGGTAGCTACAATGAGCAGTTCTTC. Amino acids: CASSEAGGSYNEQFF.

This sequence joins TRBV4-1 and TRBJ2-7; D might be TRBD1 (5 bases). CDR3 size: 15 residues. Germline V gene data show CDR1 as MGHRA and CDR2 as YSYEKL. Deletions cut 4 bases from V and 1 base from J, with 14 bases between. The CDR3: CASSPSHDSSYEQYF. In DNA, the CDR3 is TGCGCCAGCAGCCCCAGTCATGACAGTTCCTACGAGCAGTACTTC.

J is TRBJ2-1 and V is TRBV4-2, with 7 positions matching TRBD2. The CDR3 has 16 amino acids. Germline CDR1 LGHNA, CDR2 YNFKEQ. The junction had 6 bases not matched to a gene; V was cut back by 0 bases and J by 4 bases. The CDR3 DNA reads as TGTGCCAGCAGCCAAGATCTAAGCGGGGCGTACAATGAGCAGTTCTTC. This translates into CASSQDLSGAYNEQFF.

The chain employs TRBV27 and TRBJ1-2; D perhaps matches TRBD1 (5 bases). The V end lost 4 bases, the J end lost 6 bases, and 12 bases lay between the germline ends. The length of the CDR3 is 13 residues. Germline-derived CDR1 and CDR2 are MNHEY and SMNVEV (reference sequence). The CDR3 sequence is CASSSSDKHGYTF. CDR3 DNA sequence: TGTGCCAGCAGTTCATCGGACAAGCATGGCTACACCTTC.

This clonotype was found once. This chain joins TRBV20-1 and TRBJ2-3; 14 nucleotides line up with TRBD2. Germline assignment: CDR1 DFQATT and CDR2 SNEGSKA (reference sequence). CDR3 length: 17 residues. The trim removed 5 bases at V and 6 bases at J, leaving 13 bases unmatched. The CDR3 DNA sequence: TGCAGTGCTCATCGACTAGCGGGAGGGCCGGCTGTGGATACGCAGTATTTT. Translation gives CSAHRLAGGPAVDTQYF.

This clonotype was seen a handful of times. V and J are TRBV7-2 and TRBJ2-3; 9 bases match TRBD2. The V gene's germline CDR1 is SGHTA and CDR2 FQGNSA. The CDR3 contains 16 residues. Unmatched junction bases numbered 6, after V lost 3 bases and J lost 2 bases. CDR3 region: CASSFLTSGNTDTQYF. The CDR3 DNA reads TGTGCCAGCAGCTTCCTGACTAGCGGAAACACAGATACGCAGTATTTT.

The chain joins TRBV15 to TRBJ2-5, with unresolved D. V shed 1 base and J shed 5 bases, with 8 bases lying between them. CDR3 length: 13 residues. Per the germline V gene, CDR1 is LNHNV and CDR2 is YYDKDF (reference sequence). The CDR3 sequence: CATSRAPAETQYF. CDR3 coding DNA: TGTGCCACCAGCAGAGCCCCGGCGGAGACCCAGTACTTC.

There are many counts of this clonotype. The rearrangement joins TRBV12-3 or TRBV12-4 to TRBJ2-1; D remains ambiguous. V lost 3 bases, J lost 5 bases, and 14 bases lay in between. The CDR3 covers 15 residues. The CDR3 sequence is CASSFYARVDNEQFF. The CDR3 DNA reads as TGTGCCAGCAGTTTCTACGCCAGAGTCGACAATGAGCAGTTCTTC.

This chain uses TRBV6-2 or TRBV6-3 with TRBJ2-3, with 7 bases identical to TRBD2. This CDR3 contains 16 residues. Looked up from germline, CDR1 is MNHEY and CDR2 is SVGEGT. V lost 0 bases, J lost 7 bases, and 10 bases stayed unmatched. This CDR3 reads CASSYSMAGELYTQYF. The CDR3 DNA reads TGTGCCAGCAGTTACTCGATGGCGGGAGAGTTATATACGCAGTATTTT.